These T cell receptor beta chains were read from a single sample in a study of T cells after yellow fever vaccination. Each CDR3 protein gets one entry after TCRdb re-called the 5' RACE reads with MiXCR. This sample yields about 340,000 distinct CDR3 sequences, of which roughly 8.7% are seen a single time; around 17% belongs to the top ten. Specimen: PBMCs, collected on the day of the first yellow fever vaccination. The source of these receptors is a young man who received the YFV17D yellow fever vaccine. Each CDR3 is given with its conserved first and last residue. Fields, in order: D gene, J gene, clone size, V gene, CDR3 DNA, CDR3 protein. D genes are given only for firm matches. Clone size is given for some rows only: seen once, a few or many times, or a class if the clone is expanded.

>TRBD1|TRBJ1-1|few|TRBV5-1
TGCGCCAGCAGCTTATTGGGACAGACTGAAGCTTTCTTT
CASSLLGQTEAFF
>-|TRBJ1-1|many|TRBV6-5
TGTGCCAGCAGTTACAGTGAGGGGCCTGAAGCTTTCTTT
CASSYSEGPEAFF
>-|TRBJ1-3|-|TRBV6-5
TGTGCCAGCAGTTACTCTGGGAGCTCTGGAAACACCATATATTTT
CASSYSGSSGNTIYF
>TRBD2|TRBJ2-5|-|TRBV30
TGTGCCCGGGGGAGCGGGGGGAGCCCGTGGCAAGAGACCCAGTACTTC
CARGSGGSPWQETQYF
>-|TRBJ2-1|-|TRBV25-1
TGTGCCAGCAGTGACAGACAGAAAAACAATGAGCAGTTCTTC
CASSDRQKNNEQFF
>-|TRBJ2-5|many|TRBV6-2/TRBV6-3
TGTGCCAGCTCATTGGTCTCCTGGGAGACCCAGTACTTC
CASSLVSWETQYF
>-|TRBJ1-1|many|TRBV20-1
TGCAGTGCTAGAGATTCGGGGACGTACTACCCGAACACTGAAGCTTTCTTT
CSARDSGTYYPNTEAFF
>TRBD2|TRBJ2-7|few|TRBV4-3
TGCGCCAGCAGCCAAGATCGGCTAGCGGTGGAGCAGTACTTC
CASSQDRLAVEQYF
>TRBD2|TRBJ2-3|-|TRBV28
TGTGCCAGCATCACGGGACTAGCGGGCCACCGAGGAACAGATACGCAGTATTTT
CASITGLAGHRGTDTQYF
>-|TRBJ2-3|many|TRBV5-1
TGCGCCAGCAGCTCGACCGGGCGGGGTCGGGCAGATACGCAGTATTTT
CASSSTGRGRADTQYF
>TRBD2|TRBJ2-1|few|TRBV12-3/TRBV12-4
TGTGCCAGCAGTTTTAGCGGGGGGGCCGGGTATGAGCAGTTCTTC
CASSFSGGAGYEQFF
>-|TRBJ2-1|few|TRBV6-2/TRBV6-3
TGTGCCAGCAGTCGACTCGGGGCCTCCTACAATGAGCAGTTCTTC
CASSRLGASYNEQFF
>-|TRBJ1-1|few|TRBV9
TGTGCCAGCAGCGTGGGGGGGACTCTTGCGGAAGCTTTCTTT
CASSVGGTLAEAFF
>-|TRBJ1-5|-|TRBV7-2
TGTGCCAGCAGCCGACTACTACAGGGCGGTCAGCCCCAGCATTTT
CASSRLLQGGQPQHF
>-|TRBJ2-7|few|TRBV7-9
TGTGCCAGCAGCTTAGATATACAGGGGGAGGGCGAGCAGTACTTC
CASSLDIQGEGEQYF
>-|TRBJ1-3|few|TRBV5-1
TGCGCCAGCAGCTTGGCAGGGAACTCTGGAAACACCATATATTTT
CASSLAGNSGNTIYF
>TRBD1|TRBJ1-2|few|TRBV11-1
TGTGCCAGCAGCTTAGAGCCCACGTCGCAGGGGGTAGGCGGCTATGGCTACACCTTC
CASSLEPTSQGVGGYGYTF
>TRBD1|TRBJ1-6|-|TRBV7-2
TGTGCCAGCAGATTAGAGGGGGCAGGTTCACCCCTCCACTTT
CASRLEGAGSPLHF
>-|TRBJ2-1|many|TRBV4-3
TGCGCCAGCAGCCCGAGTCCGTCCAATGAGCAGTTCTTC
CASSPSPSNEQFF
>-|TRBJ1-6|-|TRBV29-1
TGCAGCGTTGAACTGGCCCACGGGTCACCCCTCCACTTT
CSVELAHGSPLHF
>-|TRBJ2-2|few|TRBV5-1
TGCGCCAGCAGCTTGGGGTCCAGCGGCAAGAACACCGGGGAGCTGTTTTTT
CASSLGSSGKNTGELFF
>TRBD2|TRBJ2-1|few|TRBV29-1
TGCAGCGCCTTGCGGACTAGCAGAAACAATGAGCAGTTCTTC
CSALRTSRNNEQFF
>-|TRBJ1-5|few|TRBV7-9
TGTGCCAGCAGCTTAGATGGGTCATTCAATCAGCCCCAGCATTTT
CASSLDGSFNQPQHF
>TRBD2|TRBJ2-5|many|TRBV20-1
TGCAGTGCTAGAGAGGGAGGGGAGACCCAGTACTTC
CSAREGGETQYF
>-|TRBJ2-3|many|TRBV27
TGTGCCAGCACCGAGGTGGGCACAGATACGCAGTATTTT
CASTEVGTDTQYF
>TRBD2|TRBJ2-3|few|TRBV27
TGTGCCAGCAGTATGGCTAGCGGGGGGGCAGATACGCAGTATTTT
CASSMASGGADTQYF
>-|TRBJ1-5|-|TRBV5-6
TGTGCCAGCAGCTTTACTCCTTTTGGGGCGACCGGATCGCCCCAGCATTTT
CASSFTPFGATGSPQHF
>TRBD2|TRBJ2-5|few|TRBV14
TGTGCCAGCAGCCTTGGACTAGCGGTTCAAGAGACCCAGTACTTC
CASSLGLAVQETQYF
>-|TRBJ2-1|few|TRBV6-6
TGTGCCAGCGGGGCGGAGGGGAGTGAGCAGTTCTTC
CASGAEGSEQFF
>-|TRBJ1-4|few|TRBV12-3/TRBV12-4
TGTGCCAGCGGTCCGGGAGGCTTGGTGAAACTGTTTTTT
CASGPGGLVKLFF
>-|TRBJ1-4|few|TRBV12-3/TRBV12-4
TGTGCCAGCAGCGGGACTCGGCTTGAAAAACTGTTTTTT
CASSGTRLEKLFF
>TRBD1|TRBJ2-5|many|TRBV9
TGTGCCAGCAGCGCCAACGGACAGGGCGGGACCCAGTACTTC
CASSANGQGGTQYF
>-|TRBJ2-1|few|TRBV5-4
TGTGCCAGCAGCTTGGGATCAGGAGCATTATTGTACAATGAGCAGTTCTTC
CASSLGSGALLYNEQFF
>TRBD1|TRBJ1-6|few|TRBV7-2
TGTGCCAGCAGTCAAAGGACAGGGGAGGCCAGGCCCCTCCACTTT
CASSQRTGEARPLHF
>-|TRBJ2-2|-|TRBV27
TGTGCCAGCAGTAAAGGGACCAGAAACACCGGGGAGCTGTTTTTT
CASSKGTRNTGELFF
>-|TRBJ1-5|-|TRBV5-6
TGTGCCAGCAGCCCACAGGGTCTGGTTCAGCCCCAGCATTTT
CASSPQGLVQPQHF
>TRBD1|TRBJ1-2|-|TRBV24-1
TGTGCCACCAGTGATCGAGTGTCCGGGACAGGGGGCATTGGCTACACCTTC
CATSDRVSGTGGIGYTF
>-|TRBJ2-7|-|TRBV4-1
TGCGCCAGCAGCCAGGGCCCGCAGGGCACGGGCGAGCAGTACTTC
CASSQGPQGTGEQYF
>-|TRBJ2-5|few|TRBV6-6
TGTGCCAGCAGGAAAGGGGAGACCCAGTACTTC
CASRKGETQYF
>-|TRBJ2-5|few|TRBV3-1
TGTGCCAGCAGCCAAGCGGGGGGCCGCCAAGAGACCCAGTACTTC
CASSQAGGRQETQYF
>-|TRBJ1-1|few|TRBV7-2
TGTGCCAGCAGCTTATCAGGAGGGGATCGAACTGAAGCTTTCTTT
CASSLSGGDRTEAFF
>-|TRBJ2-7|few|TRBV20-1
TGCAGTGCTAGGGACTACTCCTACGAGCAGTACTTC
CSARDYSYEQYF
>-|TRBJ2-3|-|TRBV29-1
TGCAGCGACTACGAGGAGGAGGGAGATACGCAGTATTTT
CSDYEEEGDTQYF
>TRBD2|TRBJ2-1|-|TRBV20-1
TGCAGTGCTACCGGACTAGCGGGATACTACAATGAGCAGTTCTTC
CSATGLAGYYNEQFF